This TCR beta chain was found in a study of shared clonotypes between healthy human individuals. Study information: Plates per donor: three CD4 naive, three CD4 memory, two CD8 naive, one CD8 memory.

Each cell subset's genomic DNA was divided evenly among several immunoSEQ plates. Generated by immunoSEQ multiplex PCR, the TCRdb table keeps only in-frame clones and is missing some. The sample yields around 2.5 million clones, 93% seen once. Trimming cost V 11 bases and J 4 bases, with 14 bases left between them. The CDR3 is made up of 12 amino acids. CDR1 is MDHEN and CDR2 is SYDVKM in the germline V gene. This sequence originates from a man aged 18 to 30 in good health. Some clones in this sample may be carry-over from other donors' samples. The sequencing sample was made of naive CD4+ T cells from PBMCs. Subset given: CD45RA+ positively selected. The chain combines TRBV28 with TRBJ1-2; D possibly corresponds to TRBD1 (5 bases). The CDR3 region has the DNA TGTGCCGCAAGGGACGGAGTCTATGGCTACACCTTC. This gives the protein CAARDGVYGYTF.